This T cell receptor beta chain was sequenced for a study of CD8 T cells in Susac syndrome. Random hexamers were used to reverse transcribe the RNA input (roughly 0.5 to 1 ug). Coverage of TCR beta CDR3 amplification by immunoSEQ multiplex PCR extended to 54 Vbeta and 13 Jbeta. Using its own MiXCR run on the immunoSEQ multiplex PCR reads, TCRdb lists one record per CDR3 protein. The sample lists approximately 220,000 distinct CDR3 sequences, over 90% occurring once. Patients with stable or active relapsing-remitting disease, all of them treatment-naive, made up the multiple sclerosis controls. TEMRA cells were FACS-enriched, and CD8+ and CD4+ T cells were isolated negatively. CDR3 length: 14 residues. Trimming took off 6 bases at V and 7 bases at J, with 15 bases between the two ends.

Material for sequencing was CD4+ T cells from PBMCs. The chain carries TRBV12-3 or TRBV12-4 and TRBJ2-2; no clear D. The TCR originated in a human donor with multiple sclerosis. The CDR3 region has the DNA TGTGCCAGCAGGACCGATAGTAGTGGCGGGGAGCTGTTTTTT. This gives the protein CASRTDSSGGELFF.